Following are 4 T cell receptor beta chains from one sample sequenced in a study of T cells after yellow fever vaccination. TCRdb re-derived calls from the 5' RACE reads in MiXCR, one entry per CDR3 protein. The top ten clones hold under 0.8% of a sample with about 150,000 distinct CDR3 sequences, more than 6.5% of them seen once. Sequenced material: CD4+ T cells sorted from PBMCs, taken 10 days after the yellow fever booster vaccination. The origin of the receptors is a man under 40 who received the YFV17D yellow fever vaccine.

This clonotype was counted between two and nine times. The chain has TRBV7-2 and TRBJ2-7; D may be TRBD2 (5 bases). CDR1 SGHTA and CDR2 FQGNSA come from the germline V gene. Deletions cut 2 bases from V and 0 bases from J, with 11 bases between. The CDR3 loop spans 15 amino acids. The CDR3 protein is CASSLMAGSSYEQYF. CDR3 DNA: TGTGCCAGCAGCTTAATGGCGGGTAGCTCCTACGAGCAGTACTTC.

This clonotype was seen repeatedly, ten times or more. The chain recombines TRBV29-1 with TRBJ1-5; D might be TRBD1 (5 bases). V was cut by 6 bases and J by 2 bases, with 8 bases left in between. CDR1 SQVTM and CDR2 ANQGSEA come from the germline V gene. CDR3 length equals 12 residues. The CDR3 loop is CSVGTGNQPQHF. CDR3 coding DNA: TGCAGCGTAGGGACTGGCAATCAGCCCCAGCATTTT.

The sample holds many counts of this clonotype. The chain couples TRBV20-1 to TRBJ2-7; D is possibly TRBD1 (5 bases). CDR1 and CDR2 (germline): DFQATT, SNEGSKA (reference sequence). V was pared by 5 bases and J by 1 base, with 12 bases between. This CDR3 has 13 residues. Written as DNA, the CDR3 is TGCAGTGCTCCAGGGAAAGGGTCCTACGAGCAGTACTTC. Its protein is CSAPGKGSYEQYF.

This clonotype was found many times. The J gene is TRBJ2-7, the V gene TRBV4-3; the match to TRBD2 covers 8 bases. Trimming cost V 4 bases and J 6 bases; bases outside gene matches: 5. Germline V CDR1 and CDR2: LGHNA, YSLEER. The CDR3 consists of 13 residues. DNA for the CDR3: TGCGCCAGCAGCCCATTAACTAGCGGCGAGCAGTACTTC. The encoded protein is CASSPLTSGEQYF.